This T cell receptor beta chain was sequenced during a study of identical twins. Study-level findings and limits: Insertion counts were lower in abundant cord blood beta clonotypes, a trend that memory repertoires did not show.

This clonotype occurred many times. Its antigen is still unknown. Trimming cost V 1 base and J 10 bases, with 16 bases left between them. Germline V gene data show CDR1 as DFQATT and CDR2 as SNEGSKA (reference sequence). This CDR3 spans 13 amino acids. TCRdb redid the calling of the 5' RACE reads with MiXCR, one entry per CDR3 protein. The sample contains 200,000 to 300,000 distinct CDR3 sequences, roughly 7% of which appear only once. The sample also formed part of further work on yellow fever vaccine responses in identical twins.

Source material: memory (CD45RO+) T cells sorted from blood. This sequence originates from a young woman in good health. This rearrangement joins TRBV20-1 to TRBJ1-1, with D possibly matching TRBD1 (5 bases). The CDR3 nucleotides read TGCAGTGCTAGAGCGGGACTTACAGCCCCAGCTTTCTTT. It encodes CSARAGLTAPAFF.